These T cell receptor beta chains were read from a single sample in a study of tumor-infiltrating lymphocytes in primary liver carcinoma. TCRdb re-called the multiplex PCR reads through MiXCR, storing one row per CDR3 protein. The data hold 90,000 to 100,000 distinct CDR3 sequences, with 69% observed a single time. Sequencing was done on a sample of liver tumor tissue from sampling region 5. The receptors stem from a woman aged 60-75 years with primary liver carcinoma and hepatitis B virus infection. CDR3s include the opening cysteine and the closing phenylalanine or tryptophan.

v_gene	j_gene	len	CDR3aa
TRBV6-1	TRBJ1-1	14	CASSERIDPDEAFF
TRBV11-2	TRBJ2-7	13	CAINLEGAGGQYF
TRBV4-1	TRBJ2-1	17	CASSQGAGGGSYIEQFF
TRBV10-3	TRBJ1-6	13	CAVQKGLDSPLHF
TRBV4-1	TRBJ2-3	16	CASSQTAGQRGDTQYF
TRBV11-2	TRBJ2-2	14	CASSLERWSGELFF
TRBV21-1	TRBJ2-1	18	CASSKVFSGQVSYNEQFF
TRBV10-2	TRBJ2-7	15	CASTVRSGGSYEQYF
TRBV29-1	TRBJ2-7	13	CSSDNPGTGEQYF
TRBV2	TRBJ2-3	14	CVSTAGTRTDTQYF
TRBV7-9	TRBJ2-7	16	CASSDKLAPGSYEQYF
TRBV29-1	TRBJ2-3	14	CSVVGGKGADTQYF
TRBV18	TRBJ2-1	13	CASSLGQANEEFF
TRBV29-1	TRBJ1-5	12	CSAGQEGLPQHF
TRBV10-3	TRBJ2-7	16	CAISEALSGQGYEQYF
TRBV11-2	TRBJ1-1	13	CGGSLERSSEAFF
TRBV29-1	TRBJ2-6	14	CSAGGGTGANVLAF
TRBV6-1	TRBJ1-6	15	CASKIQWADNSPLHF
TRBV12-3/TRBV12-4	TRBJ2-7	14	CASSLAPGSYEQYF
TRBV2	TRBJ2-1	16	CASSAYGGRTGDEQFF
TRBV20-1	TRBJ2-7	15	CSARRPRGTSYEQYF
TRBV30	TRBJ2-7	17	CAWTQGDLAGGSYEQYF
TRBV28	TRBJ2-6	18	CANTSPGTGGDGANVLTF
TRBV12-3/TRBV12-4	TRBJ1-5	15	CASRPTGNSNQPQHF
TRBV11-2	TRBJ2-3	17	CVSSLGGLTYASDTLYF
TRBV6-1	TRBJ2-1	15	CANRLDRGPYNEQFF
TRBV6-1	TRBJ2-4	16	CASTEGTGGWRDIQYF
TRBV5-4	TRBJ2-1	14	CASRDREAYNEQFF
TRBV5-5	TRBJ2-1	18	CASSPRDPLILNYNEQFF